This TCR beta chain was retrieved from a study of blood T cell repertoires in COVID-19. The CDR3 is 21 residues long. The table came from immunoSEQ multiplex PCR; TCRdb's copy has only in-frame clones and leaves some out. The table records over 400,000 clones, about nine tenths of them present only once. This chain joins TRBV21-1 and TRBJ1-5; TRBD1 reflects the table's D call only, with no check against the DNA. TRBV21-1 is annotated as a pseudogene. The clonotype originates from a young woman with active or convalescent COVID-19. Sequencing input: peripheral blood. The CDR3 nucleotides read TGTGCCAGCAGCAAGGGAGGGGACAGGGGGCGCCCCCCGTCCCGAAATCAGCCCCAGCATTTT. Protein product: CASSKGGDRGRPPSRNQPQHF.